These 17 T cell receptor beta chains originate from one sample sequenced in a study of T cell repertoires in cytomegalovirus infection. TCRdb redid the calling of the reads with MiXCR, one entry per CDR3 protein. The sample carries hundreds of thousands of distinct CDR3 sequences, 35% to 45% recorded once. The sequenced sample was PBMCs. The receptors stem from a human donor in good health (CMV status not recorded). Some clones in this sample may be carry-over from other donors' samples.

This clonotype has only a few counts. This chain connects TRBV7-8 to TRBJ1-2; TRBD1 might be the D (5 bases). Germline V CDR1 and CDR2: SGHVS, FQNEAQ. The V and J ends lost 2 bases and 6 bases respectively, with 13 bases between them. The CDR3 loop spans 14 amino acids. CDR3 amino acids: CASSLWGREHGYTF. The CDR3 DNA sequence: TGTGCCAGCAGCTTATGGGGCAGGGAGCATGGCTACACCTTC.

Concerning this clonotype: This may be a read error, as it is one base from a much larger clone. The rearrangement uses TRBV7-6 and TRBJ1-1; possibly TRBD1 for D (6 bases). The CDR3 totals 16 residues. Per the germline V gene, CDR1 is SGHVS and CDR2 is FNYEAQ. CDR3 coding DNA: TGTGCCAGCAGCTTAGAACAGGGCTACATGAACACTGAAGATTTCTTT. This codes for CASSLEQGYMNTEDFF.

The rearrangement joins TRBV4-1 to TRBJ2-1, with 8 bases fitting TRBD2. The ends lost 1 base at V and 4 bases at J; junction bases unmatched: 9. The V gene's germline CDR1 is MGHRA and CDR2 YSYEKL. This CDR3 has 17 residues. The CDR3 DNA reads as TGCGCCAGCAGCCAAGGGTTGCGCGGGGGGCCTTACAATGAGCAGTTCTTC. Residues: CASSQGLRGGPYNEQFF.

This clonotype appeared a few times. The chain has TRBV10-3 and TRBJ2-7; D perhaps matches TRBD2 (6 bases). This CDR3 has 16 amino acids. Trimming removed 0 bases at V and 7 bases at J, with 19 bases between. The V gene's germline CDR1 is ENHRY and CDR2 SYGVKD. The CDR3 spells CAISESFFRDAGEQYF. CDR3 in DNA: TGTGCCATCAGTGAGTCCTTTTTCAGGGATGCGGGGGAGCAGTACTTC.

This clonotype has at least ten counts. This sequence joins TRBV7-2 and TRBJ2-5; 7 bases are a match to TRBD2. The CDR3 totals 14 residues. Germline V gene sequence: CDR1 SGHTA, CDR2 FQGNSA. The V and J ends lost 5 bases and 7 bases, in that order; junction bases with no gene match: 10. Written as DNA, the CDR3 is TGTGCCAGCAGCGCGCGGGGGTGGGGGGGGACCCAGTACTTC. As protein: CASSARGWGGTQYF.

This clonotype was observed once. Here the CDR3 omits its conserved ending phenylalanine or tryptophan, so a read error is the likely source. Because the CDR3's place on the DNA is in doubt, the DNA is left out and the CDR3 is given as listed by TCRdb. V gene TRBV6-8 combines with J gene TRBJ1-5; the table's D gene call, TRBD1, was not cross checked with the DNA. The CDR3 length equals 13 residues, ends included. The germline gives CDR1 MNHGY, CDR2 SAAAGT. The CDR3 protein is CASSFGRGQPHHV.

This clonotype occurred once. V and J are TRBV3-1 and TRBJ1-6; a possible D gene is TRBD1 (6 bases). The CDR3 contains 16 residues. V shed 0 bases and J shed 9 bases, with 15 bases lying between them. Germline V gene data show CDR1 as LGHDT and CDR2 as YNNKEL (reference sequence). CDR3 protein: CASSQETGRLGSPLHF. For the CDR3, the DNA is TGTGCCAGCAGCCAAGAAACAGGGAGATTGGGTTCACCCCTCCACTTT.

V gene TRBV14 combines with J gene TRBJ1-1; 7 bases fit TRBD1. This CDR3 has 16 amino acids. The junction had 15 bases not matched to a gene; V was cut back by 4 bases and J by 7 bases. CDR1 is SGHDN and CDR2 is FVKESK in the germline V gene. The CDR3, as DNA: TGTGCCAGCAGCCTTATCGGACCCGGGACAGAGGATGAAGCTTTCTTT. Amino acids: CASSLIGPGTEDEAFF.

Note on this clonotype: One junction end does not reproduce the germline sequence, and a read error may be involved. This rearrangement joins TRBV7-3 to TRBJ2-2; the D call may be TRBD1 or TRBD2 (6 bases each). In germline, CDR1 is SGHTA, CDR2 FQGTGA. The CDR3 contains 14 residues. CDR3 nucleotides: TGTTCCAGCAGCAGAAAGGGGGGCACCGGGGAGCTGTTTTTT. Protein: CSSSRKGGTGELFF.

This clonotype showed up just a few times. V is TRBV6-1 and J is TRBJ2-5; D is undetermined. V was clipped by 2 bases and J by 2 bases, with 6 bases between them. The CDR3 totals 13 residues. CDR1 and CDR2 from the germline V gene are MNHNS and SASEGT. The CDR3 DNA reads TGTGCCAGCAGTGAACGCCAGCAAGAGACCCAGTACTTC. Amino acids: CASSERQQETQYF.

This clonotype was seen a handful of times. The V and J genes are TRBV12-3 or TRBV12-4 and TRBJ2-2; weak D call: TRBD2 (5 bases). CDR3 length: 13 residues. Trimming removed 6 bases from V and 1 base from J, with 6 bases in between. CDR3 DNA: TGTGCCAGCAGAGCGGAGAACACCGGGGAGCTGTTTTTT. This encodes CASRAENTGELFF.

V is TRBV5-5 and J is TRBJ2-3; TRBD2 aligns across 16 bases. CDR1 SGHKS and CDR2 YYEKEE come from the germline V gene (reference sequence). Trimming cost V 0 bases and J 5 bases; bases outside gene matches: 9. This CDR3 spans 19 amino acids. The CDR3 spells CASSLEGTSGGASVDTQYF. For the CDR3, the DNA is TGTGCCAGCAGCTTGGAAGGGACTAGCGGGGGGGCGTCCGTAGATACGCAGTATTTT.

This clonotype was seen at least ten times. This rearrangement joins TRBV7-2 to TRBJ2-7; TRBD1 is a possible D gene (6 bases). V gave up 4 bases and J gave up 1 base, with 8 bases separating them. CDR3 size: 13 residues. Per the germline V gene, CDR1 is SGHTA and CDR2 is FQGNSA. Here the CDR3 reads CASSYRDSYEQYF. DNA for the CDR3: TGTGCCAGCAGCTACAGGGATTCCTACGAGCAGTACTTC.

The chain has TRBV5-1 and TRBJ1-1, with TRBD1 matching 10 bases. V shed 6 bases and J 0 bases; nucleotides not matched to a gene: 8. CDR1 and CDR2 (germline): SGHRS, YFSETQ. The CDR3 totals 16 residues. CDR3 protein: CASKMDRGRMNTEAFF. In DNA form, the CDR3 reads TGCGCCAGCAAGATGGACAGGGGGAGGATGAACACTGAAGCTTTCTTT.

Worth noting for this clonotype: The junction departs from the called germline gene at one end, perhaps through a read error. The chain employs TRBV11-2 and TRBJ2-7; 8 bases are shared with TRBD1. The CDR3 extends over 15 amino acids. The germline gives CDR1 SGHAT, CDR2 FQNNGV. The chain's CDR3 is CSSSSGQGVPYEQYF. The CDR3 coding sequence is TGTTCCAGCAGCAGCGGACAGGGAGTCCCCTACGAGCAGTACTTC.

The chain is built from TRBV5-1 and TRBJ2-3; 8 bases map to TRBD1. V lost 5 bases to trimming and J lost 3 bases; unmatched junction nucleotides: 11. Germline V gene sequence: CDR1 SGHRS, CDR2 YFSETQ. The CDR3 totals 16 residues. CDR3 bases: TGCGCCAGCAGACGGGCCAGGGGGCTTGGGACAGATACGCAGTATTTT. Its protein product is CASRRARGLGTDTQYF.

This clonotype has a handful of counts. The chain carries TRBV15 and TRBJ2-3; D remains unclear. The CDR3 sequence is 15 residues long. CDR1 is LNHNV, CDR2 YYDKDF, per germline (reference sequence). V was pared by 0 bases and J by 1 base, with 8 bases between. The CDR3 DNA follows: TGTGCCACCAGCAGAGAATCTCTTGGCACAGATACGCAGTATTTT. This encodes CATSRESLGTDTQYF.